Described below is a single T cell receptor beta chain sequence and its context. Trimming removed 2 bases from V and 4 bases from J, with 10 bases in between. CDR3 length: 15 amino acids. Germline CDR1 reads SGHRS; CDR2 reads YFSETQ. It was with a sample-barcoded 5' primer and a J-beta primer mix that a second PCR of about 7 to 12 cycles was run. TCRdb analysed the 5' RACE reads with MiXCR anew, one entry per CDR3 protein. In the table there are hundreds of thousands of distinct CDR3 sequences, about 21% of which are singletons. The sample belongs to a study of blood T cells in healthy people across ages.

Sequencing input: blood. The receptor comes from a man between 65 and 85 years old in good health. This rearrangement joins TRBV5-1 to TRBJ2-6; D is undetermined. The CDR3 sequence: CASSFSVQGANVLTF. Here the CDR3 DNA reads TGCGCCAGCAGCTTTTCCGTTCAGGGGGCCAACGTCCTGACTTTC.